This passage covers 27 T cell receptor beta chains from one sample sequenced in a study of patients and donors after allogeneic stem cell transplantation (dated by TCRdb to 2019 to 2021). Library construction relied on RT-PCR. The sample was run on a NextSeq 550. TCRdb reran the public reads through fastp at Q25 and MiXCR, keeping productive beta chains. Here each entry gathers all rows of one CDR3 protein and keeps the most common genes and DNA. The sample table lists about a million distinct CDR3 sequences, approximately 19% of them with a count of one. The top ten clonotypes cover roughly 6% of the sample. Sequenced sample: blood, either unsorted or a sorted T cell fraction (not recorded which). Receptor source: a human donor who was either an allogeneic HSCT recipient or a stem cell or donor lymphocyte infusion donor (not recorded which). It is not recorded whose cells these are; they may come from a transplant donor.

V usage is TRBV9 and J usage is TRBJ2-5; D is perhaps TRBD1 (6 bases). The CDR3 has 15 amino acids. The V end was cut by 3 bases, the J end by 5 bases, with 17 bases between. Germline V gene data show CDR1 as SGDLS and CDR2 as YYNGEE. The CDR3 bases are TGTGCCAGCAGCGATAAGTCAGGGGCGTGGGAGACCCAGTACTTC. Translating it yields CASSDKSGAWETQYF.

The rearrangement uses TRBV12-3 or TRBV12-4 and TRBJ2-7; weak D call: TRBD1 (6 bases). The CDR3 is made up of 14 amino acids. The germline V and J ends were trimmed by 7 bases and 3 bases, with 16 bases remaining between them. CDR3 in DNA: TGTGCCAGCAAAAAACAGGGATTCGGCTACGAGCAGTACTTC. Protein: CASKKQGFGYEQYF.

This clonotype was seen a handful of times. The genes are TRBV12-3 or TRBV12-4 and TRBJ2-2; D possibly corresponds to TRBD2 (6 bases). The CDR3 extends over 13 amino acids. With 3 bases removed from V and 7 bases from J, the gap between germline ends came to 9 bases. The CDR3 sequence is CASSFVEGGELFF. For the CDR3, the DNA is TGTGCCAGCAGTTTTGTGGAGGGCGGGGAGCTGTTTTTT.

This clonotype was seen a few times. The chain links TRBV3-1 to TRBJ2-2; D is possibly TRBD2 (5 bases). V lost 8 bases, J lost 2 bases, and 15 bases lay in between. Germline V CDR1 and CDR2: LGHDT, YNNKEL (reference sequence). The CDR3 loop spans 15 amino acids. CDR3 nucleotides: TGTGCCAGCGGGCGGGTAAACCTTAACACCGGGGAGCTGTTTTTT. The encoded protein is CASGRVNLNTGELFF.

This clonotype was counted only a few times. The chain uses TRBV5-1 and TRBJ1-6, with D unclear. The CDR3 sequence is 15 residues long. Germline-derived CDR1 and CDR2 are SGHRS and YFSETQ. V was cut by 1 base and J by 6 bases, with 11 bases left in between. The CDR3 DNA sequence: TGCGCCAGCAGCTTGACGGCATACCCTAATTCACCCCTCCACTTT. Its translation: CASSLTAYPNSPLHF.

This chain links TRBV6-1 with TRBJ2-7; D is unclear. This CDR3 spans 17 amino acids. The germline V and J ends were trimmed by 6 bases and 1 base, with 22 bases remaining between them. Germline V lookup: CDR1 MNHNS, CDR2 SASEGT. The CDR3 reads CASRLRTGPAGSYEQYF. The DNA for the CDR3 is TGTGCCAGCAGATTACGAACCGGACCGGCAGGATCCTACGAGCAGTACTTC.

This clonotype showed up just once. The rearrangement uses TRBV7-9 and TRBJ1-1; the D is unclear. The germline gives CDR1 SEHNR, CDR2 FQNEAQ (reference sequence). Trimming left V 0 bases short and J 1 base short, with 12 bases between. The CDR3 spans 16 residues. Here the CDR3 reads CASSLAAGAGNTEAFF. The DNA of the CDR3 is TGTGCCAGCAGCTTAGCGGCAGGAGCAGGGAACACTGAAGCTTTCTTT.

Here the CDR3 reads CASSSLRREREQYF. The DNA for the CDR3 is TGTGCCAGCAGCTCCTTGAGGCGGGAGCGCGAGCAGTACTTC. J is TRBJ2-7 and V is TRBV5-6, with TRBD2 matching 7 bases. CDR3 size: 14 residues. Germline V gives CDR1 SGHDT, CDR2 YYEEEE. Unmatched junction bases numbered 9, after V lost 3 bases and J lost 6 bases.

The chain employs TRBV18 and TRBJ2-1; tentative D call: TRBD2 (5 bases). Germline V gives CDR1 KGHSH, CDR2 LQKENI. The CDR3 runs 16 residues. With 6 bases removed from V and 3 bases from J, the gap between germline ends came to 18 bases. CDR3: CASSYSVRANYNEQFF. The CDR3, as DNA: TGTGCCAGCTCTTACTCTGTGAGGGCTAACTACAATGAGCAGTTCTTC.

The chain uses TRBV29-1 and TRBJ2-7, with TRBD1 as a possible D gene (5 bases). Germline V lookup: CDR1 SQVTM, CDR2 ANQGSEA. The germline V and J ends were trimmed by 6 bases and 6 bases, with 18 bases remaining between them. This CDR3 spans 13 amino acids. This CDR3 is CSVTVGAQGEQYF. The CDR3 coding sequence is TGCAGCGTCACTGTAGGGGCGCAAGGCGAGCAGTACTTC.

This clonotype was picked up many times. The chain has TRBV6-5 and TRBJ1-1; 8 bases match TRBD1. The V and J ends lost 2 bases and 4 bases, in that order; junction bases with no gene match: 3. From germline, CDR1 is MNHEY and CDR2 SVGAGI. The CDR3 is made up of 14 amino acids. The CDR3 region is CASSYTGGFTEAFF. The CDR3 nucleotides read TGTGCCAGCAGTTACACAGGGGGATTCACTGAAGCTTTCTTT.

The chain recombines TRBV2 with TRBJ2-7; tentative D call: TRBD1 (9 bases). The CDR3 length is 18 residues. Trimming removed 6 bases at V and 5 bases at J, with 29 bases between. Germline V CDR1 and CDR2: SNHLY, FYNNEI. The CDR3 spells CASRIGTGRQREFNEQYF. For the CDR3, the DNA is TGTGCCAGCAGGATCGGGACAGGGCGTCAGCGGGAGTTCAACGAGCAGTACTTC.

This chain uses TRBV9 with TRBJ1-4, with D unresolved. Germline V gene sequence: CDR1 SGDLS, CDR2 YYNGEE. This CDR3 is 16 amino acids long. V was shortened by 4 bases and J by 5 bases, with 18 bases between the two germline ends. In DNA, the CDR3 is TGTGCCAGCAGCTCCTCGGGCGGGGAAGGGAATGAAAAACTGTTTTTT. It translates to CASSSSGGEGNEKLFF.

V gene TRBV7-2 combines with J gene TRBJ2-3; 7 bases line up with TRBD1. The ends lost 1 base at V and 8 bases at J; junction bases unmatched: 3. The germline V gene has CDR1 SGHTA and CDR2 FQGNSA. CDR3 length: 13 amino acids. The CDR3: CASSLVNRGTQYF. CDR3 bases: TGTGCCAGCAGCTTAGTCAACAGGGGTACGCAGTATTTT. Complete variable domain (other parts from reference TRBV7-2 and TRBJ2-3): GAGVSQSPSNKVTEKGKDVELRCDPISGHTALYWYRQSLGQGLEFLIYFQGNSAPDKSGLPSDRFSAERTGGSVSTLTIQRTQQEDSAVYLCASSLVNRGTQYFGPGTRLTVL.

This clonotype was picked up a small number of times. The CDR3 protein is CASSWGWVGEETQYF. DNA for the CDR3: TGCGCCAGCAGCTGGGGTTGGGTCGGGGAAGAGACCCAGTACTTC. This chain connects TRBV5-1 to TRBJ2-5, with D tentatively TRBD2 (5 bases). The CDR3 extends over 15 amino acids. V was shortened by 3 bases and J by 3 bases, with 15 bases between the two germline ends. From germline, CDR1 is SGHRS and CDR2 YFSETQ.

In DNA form, the CDR3 reads TGCGCCAGCAGCTTACGCCCGAAGGACCAGCCCCAGCATTTT. Its translation: CASSLRPKDQPQHF. The J gene is TRBJ1-5, the V gene TRBV5-1; D not resolved. V was cut by 2 bases and J by 7 bases, with 13 bases left in between. The length of the CDR3 is 14 residues. Germline V gene lookup returns CDR1 SGHRS and CDR2 YFSETQ.

This clonotype was picked up a small number of times. The J gene is TRBJ1-5, the V gene TRBV27, with a weak D call TRBD1 (6 bases). The CDR3 loop spans 16 amino acids. Germline lookup yields CDR1 MNHEY and CDR2 SMNVEV (reference sequence). V lost 1 base to trimming and J lost 1 base, with 11 bases between them. CDR3 protein: CASSLWGPRSNQPQHF. The CDR3 DNA is TGTGCCAGCAGTTTATGGGGGCCTAGGAGCAATCAGCCCCAGCATTTT.

V usage is TRBV30 and J usage is TRBJ2-7; 7 bases fit TRBD1. From germline, CDR1 is GTSNPN and CDR2 SVGIG (reference sequence). There are 12 residues in the CDR3. Losses at the gene ends were 5 bases for V and 3 bases for J; bases not matched to a gene: 4. The DNA for the CDR3 is TGTGCCTGGCGACAGGGTGACTACGAGCAGTACTTC. It yields the protein CAWRQGDYEQYF. The entire variable domain, with the rest obtained from reference TRBV30 and TRBJ2-7, is as follows: SQTIHQWPATLVQPVGSPLSLECTVEGTSNPNLYWYRQAAGRGLQLLFYSVGIGQISSEVPQNLSASRPQDRQFILSSKKLLLSDSGFYLCAWRQGDYEQYFGPGTRLTVT.

This clonotype was found a few times. J is TRBJ1-1 and V is TRBV29-1; D unclear. V lost 3 bases to trimming and J lost 8 bases, with 7 bases between them. Germline-derived CDR1 and CDR2 are SQVTM and ANQGSEA. There are 10 residues in the CDR3. CDR3 residues: CSVDNREAFF. The CDR3 coding sequence is TGCAGCGTTGATAATAGGGAAGCTTTCTTT.

This clonotype was seen repeatedly, ten times or more. V usage is TRBV10-3 and J usage is TRBJ1-1; possibly TRBD1 for D (6 bases). Germline lookup yields CDR1 ENHRY and CDR2 SYGVKD. The CDR3 has 17 residues. V lost 5 bases and J 2 bases, leaving 21 bases between the germline ends. The CDR3 spells CAISNRDGGVRNTEAFF. The CDR3 bases are TGTGCCATCAGTAACCGGGACGGGGGCGTTAGAAACACTGAAGCTTTCTTT.

This rearrangement joins TRBV4-1 to TRBJ1-1, with 7 bases that match TRBD1. V trimming: 1 base; J trimming: 3 bases; junction bases outside the gene matches: 5. The CDR3 covers 15 residues. The V gene's germline CDR1 is MGHRA and CDR2 YSYEKL. CDR3 nucleotide sequence: TGCGCCAGCAGCCAAGTCGGGACAGCGGACACTGAAGCTTTCTTT. As protein: CASSQVGTADTEAFF.

The chain carries TRBV27 and TRBJ1-3; TRBD1 matches 10 bases. Trimming took 5 bases from V and 3 from J; bases not matched to a gene: 7. CDR1 and CDR2 (germline): MNHEY, SMNVEV (reference sequence). This CDR3 is 16 amino acids long. CDR3 region: CASSPGGQGIGNTIYF. The CDR3, as DNA: TGTGCCAGCAGTCCGGGGGGACAGGGGATTGGAAACACCATATATTTT.

The rearrangement joins TRBV19 to TRBJ1-3; D is unclear. Between the trimmed V and J ends, which lost 5 bases and 4 bases, there was a span of 18 bases. The V gene's germline CDR1 is LNHDA and CDR2 SQIVND (reference sequence). The CDR3 consists of 16 residues. The CDR3 bases are TGTGCCAGTAGTCCCGAGGCGTCACCGAAAGGAAACACCATATATTTT. Its protein is CASSPEASPKGNTIYF.

The V gene is TRBV27, the J gene TRBJ1-3, with D perhaps TRBD1 (5 bases). The CDR3 contains 15 residues. V was cut by 5 bases and J by 7 bases, with 18 bases left in between. Germline V lookup: CDR1 MNHEY, CDR2 SMNVEV (reference sequence). As DNA, the CDR3 is TGTGCCAGCAGTCCTACAGCCTGGAAGGGGAACACCATATATTTT. Translation gives CASSPTAWKGNTIYF.

The J gene is TRBJ2-7, the V gene TRBV11-2; D is possibly TRBD1 (6 bases). The germline V gene encodes CDR1 SGHAT and CDR2 FQNNGV. This CDR3 has 13 amino acids. Trimming left V 5 bases short and J 6 bases short, with 14 bases between. The CDR3, as DNA: TGTGCCAGCAGCGCCGGGACAAATTTCGAGCAGTACTTC. As protein: CASSAGTNFEQYF.

This clonotype turned up a few times. The chain's CDR3 is CAISLAGVQYNEQFF. The CDR3 region has the DNA TGTGCCATCAGTCTAGCGGGAGTGCAGTACAATGAGCAGTTCTTC. The chain links TRBV10-3 to TRBJ2-1; 10 nucleotides line up with TRBD2. The CDR3 is made up of 15 amino acids. CDR1 and CDR2 (germline): ENHRY, SYGVKD. The V segment lost 5 bases and the J segment 4 bases; nucleotides outside the gene matches: 5.

This clonotype was picked up a small number of times. The chain uses TRBV9 and TRBJ2-1; 14 bases line up with TRBD2. Germline V gene data show CDR1 as SGDLS and CDR2 as YYNGEE. The V segment lost 2 bases and the J segment 0 bases; nucleotides outside the gene matches: 13. The CDR3 runs to 21 residues. CDR3 nucleotides: TGTGCCAGCAGCGTTTCCAGAAGACTAGCGGGGGGGCAGCCCTCCTACAATGAGCAGTTCTTC. This translates into CASSVSRRLAGGQPSYNEQFF.